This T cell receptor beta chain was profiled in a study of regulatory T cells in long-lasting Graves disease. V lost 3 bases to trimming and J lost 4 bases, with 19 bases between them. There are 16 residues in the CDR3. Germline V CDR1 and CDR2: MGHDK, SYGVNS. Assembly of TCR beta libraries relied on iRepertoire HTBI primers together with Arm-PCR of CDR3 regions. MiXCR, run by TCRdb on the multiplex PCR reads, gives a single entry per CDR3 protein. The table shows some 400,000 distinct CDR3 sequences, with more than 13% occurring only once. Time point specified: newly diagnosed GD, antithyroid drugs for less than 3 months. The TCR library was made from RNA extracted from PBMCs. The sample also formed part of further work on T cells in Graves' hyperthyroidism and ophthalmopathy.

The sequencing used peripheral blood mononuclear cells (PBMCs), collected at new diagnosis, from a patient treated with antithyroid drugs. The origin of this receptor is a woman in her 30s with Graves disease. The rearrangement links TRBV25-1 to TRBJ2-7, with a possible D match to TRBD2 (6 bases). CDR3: CASSDPATSPGYEQYF. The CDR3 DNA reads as TGTGCCAGCAGTGACCCCGCCACTAGCCCGGGTTACGAGCAGTACTTC.